Listed below are T cell receptor beta chains from one sample, sequenced in a study of blood T cell repertoires in COVID-19. Sequencing was performed with immunoSEQ multiplex PCR; in TCRdb, only in-frame clones are kept and a portion is missing. The sample includes almost 250,000 clones, approximately 86% seen only once; the top ten take roughly 1.6%. Sequencing was done on a sample of peripheral blood. Receptors were obtained from a woman aged 55 to 70 who had recovered from COVID-19. Both conserved end residues are part of each CDR3. Each record gives: D gene, clone size, V gene, J gene, CDR3 DNA, CDR3 protein. The D gene is left open where the match is weak. Some rows mark clone size as missing; the rest say once, few, many or name a class of expanded clone.

>.|.|TRBV3-1/TRBV3-2|TRBJ2-2
TGTGCCAGCAGCCAGACAGTGATGAACACCGGGGAGCTGTTTTTT
CASSQTVMNTGELFF
>TRBD1|.|TRBV4-1|TRBJ1-4
TGCGCCAGCAGCCAAGATAGAAGGACAGGCGGAGCCGTTTTTGAAAAACTGTTTTTT
CASSQDRRTGGAVFEKLFF
>.|.|TRBV9|TRBJ2-7
TGTGCCAGCAGCTACACCCCTGACTGGCACGAGCAGTACTTC
CASSYTPDWHEQYF
>TRBD2|.|TRBV18|TRBJ2-7
TGTGCCAGCTCCGGGGCGGGGGGCCATCCCTACGAGCAGTACTTC
CASSGAGGHPYEQYF
>.|.|TRBV7-2|TRBJ2-1
TGTGCCAGCAGCCCTCCCTCCTACAATGAGCAGTTCTTC
CASSPPSYNEQFF
>TRBD2|.|TRBV28|TRBJ2-5
TGTGCCAGCAGTTGGACTAGTAGTGGGGCGGAGACCCAGTACTTC
CASSWTSSGAETQYF
>TRBD1|.|TRBV3-1/TRBV3-2|TRBJ2-7
TGTGCCAGCAGCCTTCCCGGGACAGGGGTGTCCTTC
CASSLPGTGVSF
>TRBD2|.|TRBV7-2|TRBJ2-2
TGTGCCAGCAGCTTCTATCCCGGGACTAGCGGTACAACCGGGGAGCTGTTTTTT
CASSFYPGTSGTTGELFF
>.|.|TRBV5-6|TRBJ1-2
TGTGCCAGCAGCTTGCCGGGACCCGGGGGCTATGGCTACACCTTC
CASSLPGPGGYGYTF
>.|.|TRBV18|TRBJ2-7
TGTGCCAGCTCCGACCGGCAGCGTGCGGCCTACGAGCAGTACTTC
CASSDRQRAAYEQYF
>.|.|TRBV3-1/TRBV3-2|TRBJ1-4
TGTGCCAGCAGCCAAGATAGCGTCTGGGCAACTAATGAAAAACTGTTTTTT
CASSQDSVWATNEKLFF
>TRBD2|.|TRBV5-1|TRBJ2-7
TGCGCCAGCAGCGCCGGTACGGGGGGCTACGAGCAGTACTTC
CASSAGTGGYEQYF
>TRBD1|few|TRBV18|TRBJ1-2
TGTGCCAGCTCACCAGGACAGGGGAACTATGGCTACACCTTC
CASSPGQGNYGYTF
>TRBD1|.|TRBV24-1|TRBJ2-1
TGTGCCACCAGTGTTTCACAGGGGATGTTAAGTGAGCAGTTCTTC
CATSVSQGMLSEQFF
>TRBD2|.|TRBV18|TRBJ2-3
TGTGCCAGCTCACCAAGGACTAGCGAGCCAGATACGCAGTATTTT
CASSPRTSEPDTQYF
>.|.|TRBV4-1|TRBJ1-1
TGCGCCAGCAGCCAAGGTGGGGGGTACACTGAAGCTTTCTTT
CASSQGGGYTEAFF
>TRBD2|.|TRBV6-1|TRBJ2-1
TGTGCCAGCAGTGATGATCTAGCGGGGGGATGGAATGAGCAGTTCTTC
CASSDDLAGGWNEQFF
>TRBD2|.|TRBV19|TRBJ2-7
TGTGCCAGTTCGACTAGCGGGGTTCCCTACGAGCAGTACTTC
CASSTSGVPYEQYF
>.|.|TRBV18|TRBJ2-7
TGTGCCAGCTCACCACTCACGACACCCGAGCAGTACTTC
CASSPLTTPEQYF
>TRBD1|once|TRBV11-1|TRBJ1-2
TGTGCCAGCAGCACCGACAGGGGGAACTATGGCTACACCTTC
CASSTDRGNYGYTF
>TRBD1|.|TRBV9|TRBJ1-3
TGTGCCAGCAGCGTAGGACAGGGGAGAATTTCTGACACCATATATTTT
CASSVGQGRISDTIYF
>.|.|TRBV4-2|TRBJ2-5
TGTGCCAGCAGCCAAGGTGGGGCGGTGGAGACCCAGTACTTC
CASSQGGAVETQYF
>TRBD1|.|TRBV19|TRBJ2-7
TGTGCCAGTAGCCGGGGACAGGGCCCCTACGAGCAGTACTTC
CASSRGQGPYEQYF
>TRBD1|.|TRBV29-1|TRBJ1-2
TGCAGCGTGGGTCCGGGACAGGGGCTCTGGGGCTATGGCTACACCTTC
CSVGPGQGLWGYGYTF
>TRBD1|once|TRBV18|TRBJ1-2
TGTGCCAGCTCACCCTCCGGGACAGGGGAGGGCTACACCTTC
CASSPSGTGEGYTF
>TRBD1|.|TRBV6-5|TRBJ1-1
TGTGCCAGCAGTTACGCGGGACAGGTCTCTGAAGCTTTCTTT
CASSYAGQVSEAFF
>TRBD1|once|TRBV10-3|TRBJ2-3
TGTGCCATCAATCCCGGACAGGGCACGCAGTATTTT
CAINPGQGTQYF
>.|.|TRBV9|TRBJ1-2
TGTGCCAGCAGCGTCTTAACAGGGTCTGGCTACACCTTC
CASSVLTGSGYTF
>.|.|TRBV27|TRBJ2-7
TGTGCCAGCAGTTTTCGGAGGGTCTCCTACGAGCAGTACTTC
CASSFRRVSYEQYF
>.|.|TRBV18|TRBJ1-5
TGTGCCAGCTCCAGACAGGACACCAATCAGCCCCAGCATTTT
CASSRQDTNQPQHF
>.|.|TRBV28|TRBJ1-2
TGTGCCAGCAGAGCCTATGGCTACACCTTC
CASRAYGYTF
>.|few|TRBV19|TRBJ1-4
TGTGCCAGTAGTATAAGCGGGACTAATGAAAAACTGTTTTTT
CASSISGTNEKLFF
>.|.|TRBV5-1|TRBJ2-1
TGCGCCAGCAGCTTGGCGCAGGGCTACAATGAGCAGTTCTTC
CASSLAQGYNEQFF
>TRBD2|.|TRBV4-1|TRBJ2-1
TGCGCCAGCAGCCTCTACCGACTAGCGGGGAAAAGGAATGAGCAGTTCTTC
CASSLYRLAGKRNEQFF
>TRBD2|few|TRBV4-1|TRBJ2-7
TGCGCCAGCAGCCCGGGACTAGCGGGGTTCAACGAGCAGTACTTC
CASSPGLAGFNEQYF
>TRBD2|.|TRBV11-2|TRBJ2-7
TGTGCCAGCAGCTCAGGTTCGCGGGGGGCCTACTACGAGCAGTACTTC
CASSSGSRGAYYEQYF
>TRBD1|.|TRBV20-1|TRBJ1-1
TGCAGTGCTATAAGGGACAGGGAAGCTTTCTTT
CSAIRDREAFF
>TRBD1|.|TRBV15|TRBJ1-3
TGTGCCACCAGCACCGGACAGGGAATGGGAAACACCATATATTTT
CATSTGQGMGNTIYF
>TRBD1|.|TRBV7-2|TRBJ2-1
TGTGCCAGCAGCTTAGCCCTGACAGGGACCTACAATGAGCAGTTCTTC
CASSLALTGTYNEQFF
>.|.|TRBV18|TRBJ2-2
TGTGCCAGCTCACTCTTCGGGGGGACAAACACCGGGGAGCTGTTTTTT
CASSLFGGTNTGELFF
>.|.|TRBV6-1|TRBJ2-5
TGTGCCAGCAGTGAAGCGGGGGGGCGTGGAGAGACCCAGTACTTC
CASSEAGGRGETQYF
>TRBD2|.|TRBV2|TRBJ2-5
TGTGCCAGCAGAGGGTCGGGACTAGCGGGGGGGCGGTTTGAGACCCAGTACTTC
CASRGSGLAGGRFETQYF
>TRBD1|.|TRBV19|TRBJ2-1
TGTGCCAGTAGTATTCGGGACAGGGGGCACAATGAGCAGTTCTTC
CASSIRDRGHNEQFF
>.|.|TRBV28|TRBJ2-5
TGTGCCAGCAGTTTGCGAGAGACCCAGTACTTC
CASSLRETQYF
>.|.|TRBV24-1|TRBJ1-5
TGTGCCACCAGTGACCCTGGGGCACCATATAGCAATCAGCCCCAGCATTTT
CATSDPGAPYSNQPQHF
>TRBD2|.|TRBV9|TRBJ2-5
TGTGCCAGCAGCGTAGGTCTAGCGGGGGACGGGACCCAGTACTTC
CASSVGLAGDGTQYF
>.|.|TRBV3-1/TRBV3-2|TRBJ2-1
TGTGCCAGCAGCCAACCTACCTCGGGGATAAGCTCCTACAATGAGCAGTTCTTC
CASSQPTSGISSYNEQFF
>.|few|TRBV19|TRBJ1-2
TGTGCCAGTAGTATATGGGGCAGTGAGTACTATGGCTACACCTTC
CASSIWGSEYYGYTF
>.|.|TRBV5-4|TRBJ2-7
TGTGCCAGCAGCATAAGGGGGGGTCAGTACGAGCAGTACTTC
CASSIRGGQYEQYF
>.|.|TRBV5-1|TRBJ1-1
TGCGCCAGCACTCTAGGTGGCAGATCGAACACTGAAGCTTTCTTT
CASTLGGRSNTEAFF
>TRBD1|.|TRBV7-8|TRBJ1-2
TGTGCCAGCAGCTTTCTGATGACAGGGTCCGACGGCTACACCTTC
CASSFLMTGSDGYTF
>TRBD1|.|TRBV19|TRBJ1-1
TGTGCCAGTAGTAGCCGGGACAGGGGGGGCACTGAAGCTTTCTTT
CASSSRDRGGTEAFF
>.|.|TRBV29-1|TRBJ2-7
TGCAGCGTTGGCCAGGGGGACTCCGAGCAGTACTTC
CSVGQGDSEQYF
>.|.|TRBV6-4|TRBJ2-3
TGTGCCAGCAGTGTTCGTGCAGGGACAGATACGCAGTATTTT
CASSVRAGTDTQYF
>.|.|TRBV2|TRBJ2-5
TGTGCCAGCAGTGAACTCGTGGCCCAAGAGACCCAGTACTTC
CASSELVAQETQYF